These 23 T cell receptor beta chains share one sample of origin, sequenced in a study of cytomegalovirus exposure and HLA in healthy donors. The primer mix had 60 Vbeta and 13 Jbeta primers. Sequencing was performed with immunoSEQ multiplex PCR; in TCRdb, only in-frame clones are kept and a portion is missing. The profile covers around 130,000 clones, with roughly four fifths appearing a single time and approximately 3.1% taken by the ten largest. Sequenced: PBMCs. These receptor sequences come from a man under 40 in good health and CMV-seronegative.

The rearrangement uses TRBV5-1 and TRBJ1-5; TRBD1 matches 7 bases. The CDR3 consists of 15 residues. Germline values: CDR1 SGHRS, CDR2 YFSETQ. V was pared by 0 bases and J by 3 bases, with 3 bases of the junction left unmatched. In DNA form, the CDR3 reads TGCGCCAGCAGCTTGGGAGGACAGGACAATCAGCCCCAGCATTTT. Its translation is CASSLGGQDNQPQHF.

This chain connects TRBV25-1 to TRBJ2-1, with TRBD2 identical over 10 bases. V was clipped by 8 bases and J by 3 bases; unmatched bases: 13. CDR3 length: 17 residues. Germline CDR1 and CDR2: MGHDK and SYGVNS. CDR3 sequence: CASGDPLGLASYNEQFF. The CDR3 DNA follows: TGTGCCAGCGGGGATCCGTTGGGACTAGCGAGCTACAATGAGCAGTTCTTC. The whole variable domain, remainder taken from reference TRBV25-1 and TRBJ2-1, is EADIYQTPRYLVIGTGKKITLECSQTMGHDKMYWYQQDPGMELHLIHYSYGVNSTEKGDLSSESTVSRIRTEHFPLTLESARPSHTSQYLCASGDPLGLASYNEQFFGPGTRLTVL.

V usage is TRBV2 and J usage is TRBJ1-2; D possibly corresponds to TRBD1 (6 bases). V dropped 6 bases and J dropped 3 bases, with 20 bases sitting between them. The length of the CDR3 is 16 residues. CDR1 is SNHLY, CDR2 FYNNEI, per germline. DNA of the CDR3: TGTGCCAGCAGGACGGACCGGGGGGCTCGAGACTATGGCTACACCTTC. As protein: CASRTDRGARDYGYTF.

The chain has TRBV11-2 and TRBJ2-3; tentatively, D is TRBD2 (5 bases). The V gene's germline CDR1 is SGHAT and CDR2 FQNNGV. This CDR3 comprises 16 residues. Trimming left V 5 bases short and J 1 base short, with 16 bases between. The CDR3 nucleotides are TGTGCCAGCAGCAAAAACTTAGCGTATGGCACAGATACGCAGTATTTT. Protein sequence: CASSKNLAYGTDTQYF.

The CDR3 DNA is TGTGCCAGCAGCCTCAGACAGGGTGGAAACTATGGCTACACCTTC. Protein product: CASSLRQGGNYGYTF. The chain joins TRBV9 to TRBJ1-2, with 7 nucleotides matching TRBD1. The CDR3 is 15 amino acids. The germline CDR1 and CDR2 sequences are SGDLS and YYNGEE. With V trimmed by 4 bases and J by 2 bases, 8 bases remained unmatched. The full variable domain, with the rest looked up from reference TRBV9 and TRBJ1-2, is DSGVTQTPKHLITATGQRVTLRCSPRSGDLSVYWYQQSLDQGLQFLIQYYNGEERAKGNILERFSAQQFPDLHSELNLSSLELGDSALYFCASSLRQGGNYGYTFGSGTRLTVV.

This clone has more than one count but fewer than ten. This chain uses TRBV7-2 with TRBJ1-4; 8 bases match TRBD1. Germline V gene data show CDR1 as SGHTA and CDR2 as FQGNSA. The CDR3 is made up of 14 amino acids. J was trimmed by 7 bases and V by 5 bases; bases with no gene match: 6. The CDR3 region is CASSLDRGPEKLFF. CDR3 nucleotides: TGTGCCAGCAGCCTAGACAGGGGCCCTGAAAAACTGTTTTTT.

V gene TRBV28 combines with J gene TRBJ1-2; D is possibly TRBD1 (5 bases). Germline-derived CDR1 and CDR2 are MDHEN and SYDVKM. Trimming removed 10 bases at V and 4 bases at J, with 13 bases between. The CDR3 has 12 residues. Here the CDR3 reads CAIRPQGYGYTF. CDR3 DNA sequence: TGTGCCATCCGACCCCAGGGCTATGGCTACACCTTC.

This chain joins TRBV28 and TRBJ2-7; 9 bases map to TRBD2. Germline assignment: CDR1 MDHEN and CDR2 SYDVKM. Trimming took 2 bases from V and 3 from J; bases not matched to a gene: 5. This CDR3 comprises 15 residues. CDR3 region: CASSLQTSGYYEQYF. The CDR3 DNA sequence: TGTGCCAGCAGTTTACAGACTAGCGGCTACTACGAGCAGTACTTC.

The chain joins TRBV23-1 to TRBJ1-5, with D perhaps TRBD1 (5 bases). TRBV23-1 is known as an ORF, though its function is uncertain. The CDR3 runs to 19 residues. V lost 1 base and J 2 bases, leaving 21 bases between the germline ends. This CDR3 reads CASSQWRRDWEIGNQPQHF. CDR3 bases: TGCGCCAGCAGTCAATGGCGCAGGGATTGGGAAATCGGCAATCAGCCCCAGCATTTT.

DNA for the CDR3: TGTGCCAGCAGCGAACTAGCGGAGGAGACCCAGTACTTC. Protein sequence: CASSELAEETQYF. This rearrangement joins TRBV7-2 to TRBJ2-5; TRBD2 agrees at 8 bases. The CDR3 has 13 residues. Germline CDR1 is SGHTA and CDR2 is FQGNSA. Unmatched junction bases numbered 4, after V lost 5 bases and J lost 5 bases. Looking up the rest from reference TRBV7-2 and TRBJ2-5 gives the full variable domain: GAGVSQSPSNKVTEKGKDVELRCDPISGHTALYWYRQSLGQGLEFLIYFQGNSAPDKSGLPSDRFSAERTGGSVSTLTIQRTQQEDSAVYLCASSELAEETQYFGPGTRLLVL.

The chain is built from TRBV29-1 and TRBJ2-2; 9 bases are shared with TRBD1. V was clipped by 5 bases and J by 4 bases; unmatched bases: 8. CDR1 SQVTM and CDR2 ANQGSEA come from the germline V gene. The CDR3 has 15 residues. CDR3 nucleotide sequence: TGCAGCGTTCGGAGACAGGGGGTAGGCACCGGGGAGCTGTTTTTT. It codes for CSVRRQGVGTGELFF.

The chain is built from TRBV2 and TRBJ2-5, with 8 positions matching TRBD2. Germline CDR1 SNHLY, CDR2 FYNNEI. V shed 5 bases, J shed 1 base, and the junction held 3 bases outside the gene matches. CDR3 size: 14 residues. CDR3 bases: TGTGCCAGCAGTACTAGCGGAAGCCAAGAGACCCAGTACTTC. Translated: CASSTSGSQETQYF.

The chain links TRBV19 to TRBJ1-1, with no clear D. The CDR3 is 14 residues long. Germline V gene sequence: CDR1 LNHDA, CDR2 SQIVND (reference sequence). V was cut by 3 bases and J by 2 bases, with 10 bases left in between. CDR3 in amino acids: CASSIARSNTEAFF. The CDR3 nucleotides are TGTGCCAGTAGTATTGCGAGGAGTAACACTGAAGCTTTCTTT. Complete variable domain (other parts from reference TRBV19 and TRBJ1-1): DGGITQSPKYLFRKEGQNVTLSCEQNLNHDAMYWYRQDPGQGLRLIYYSQIVNDFQKGDIAEGYSVSREKKESFPLTVTSAQKNPTAFYLCASSIARSNTEAFFGQGTRLTVV.

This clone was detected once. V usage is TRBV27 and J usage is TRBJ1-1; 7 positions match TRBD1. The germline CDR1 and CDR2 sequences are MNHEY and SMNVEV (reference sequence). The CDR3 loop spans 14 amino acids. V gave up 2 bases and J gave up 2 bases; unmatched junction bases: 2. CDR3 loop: CASSLQGVNTEAFF. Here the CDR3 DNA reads TGTGCCAGCAGTTTACAGGGGGTTAACACTGAAGCTTTCTTT.

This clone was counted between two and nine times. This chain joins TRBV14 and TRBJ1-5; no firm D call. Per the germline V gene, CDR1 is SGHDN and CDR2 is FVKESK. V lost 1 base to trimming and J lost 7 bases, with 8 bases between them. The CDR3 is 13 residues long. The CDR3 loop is CASSQGTVQPQHF. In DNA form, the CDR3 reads TGTGCCAGCAGCCAAGGAACAGTCCAGCCCCAGCATTTT.

CDR3 in amino acids: CASLYLGGRGYEQYF. The CDR3 DNA sequence: TGTGCCAGCCTCTACCTCGGCGGCAGGGGTTACGAGCAGTACTTC. The gene calls are TRBV6-1 and TRBJ2-7, with a tentative D call TRBD1 (6 bases). The CDR3 loop spans 15 amino acids. With 8 bases removed from V and 4 bases from J, the gap between germline ends came to 21 bases. Germline loops: CDR1 MNHNS, CDR2 SASEGT.

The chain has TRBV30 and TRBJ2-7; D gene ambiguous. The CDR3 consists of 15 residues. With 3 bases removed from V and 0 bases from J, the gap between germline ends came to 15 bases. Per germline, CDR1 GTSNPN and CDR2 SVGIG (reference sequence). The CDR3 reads CAWSDSFHLSYEQYF. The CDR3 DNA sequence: TGTGCCTGGAGCGATAGTTTTCACCTCTCCTACGAGCAGTACTTC.

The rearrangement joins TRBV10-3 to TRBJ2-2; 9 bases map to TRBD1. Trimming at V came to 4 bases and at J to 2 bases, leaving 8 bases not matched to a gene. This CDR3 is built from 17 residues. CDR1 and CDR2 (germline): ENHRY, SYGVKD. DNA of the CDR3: TGTGCCATCAGTGGAATTACAGGGGGCGTAAACACCGGGGAGCTGTTTTTT. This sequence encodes CAISGITGGVNTGELFF.

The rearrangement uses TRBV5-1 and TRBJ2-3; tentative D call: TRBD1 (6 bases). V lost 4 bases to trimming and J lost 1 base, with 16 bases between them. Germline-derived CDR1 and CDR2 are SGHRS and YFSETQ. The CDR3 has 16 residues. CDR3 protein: CASSAGTFEGTDTQYF. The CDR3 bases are TGCGCCAGCAGCGCCGGGACATTTGAAGGCACAGATACGCAGTATTTT.

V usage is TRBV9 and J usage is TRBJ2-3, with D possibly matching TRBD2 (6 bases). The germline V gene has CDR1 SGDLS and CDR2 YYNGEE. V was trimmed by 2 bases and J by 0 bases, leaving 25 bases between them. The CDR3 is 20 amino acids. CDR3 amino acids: CASSVSGGAATATSTDTQYF. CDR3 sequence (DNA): TGTGCCAGCAGCGTGTCCGGGGGTGCGGCGACAGCGACTAGCACAGATACGCAGTATTTT.

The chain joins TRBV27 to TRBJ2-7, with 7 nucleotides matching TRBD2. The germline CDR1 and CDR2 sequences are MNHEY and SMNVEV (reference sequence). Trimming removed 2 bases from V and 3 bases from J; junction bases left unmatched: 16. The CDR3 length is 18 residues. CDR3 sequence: CASSLRMAGEGYRYEQYF. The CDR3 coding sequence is TGTGCCAGCAGTTTAAGGATGGCGGGGGAGGGGTATCGCTACGAGCAGTACTTC.

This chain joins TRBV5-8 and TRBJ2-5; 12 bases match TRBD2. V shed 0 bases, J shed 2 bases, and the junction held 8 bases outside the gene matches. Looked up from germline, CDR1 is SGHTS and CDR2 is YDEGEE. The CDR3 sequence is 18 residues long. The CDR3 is CASSLVRTSGDTQETQYF. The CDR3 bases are TGTGCCAGCAGCTTGGTTCGGACTAGCGGGGATACTCAAGAGACCCAGTACTTC. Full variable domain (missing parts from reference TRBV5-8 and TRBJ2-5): EAGVTQSPTHLIKTRGQQATLRCSPISGHTSVYWYQQALGLGLQFLLWYDEGEERNRGNFPPRFSGRQFPNYSSELNVNALELEDSALYLCASSLVRTSGDTQETQYFGPGTRLLVL.

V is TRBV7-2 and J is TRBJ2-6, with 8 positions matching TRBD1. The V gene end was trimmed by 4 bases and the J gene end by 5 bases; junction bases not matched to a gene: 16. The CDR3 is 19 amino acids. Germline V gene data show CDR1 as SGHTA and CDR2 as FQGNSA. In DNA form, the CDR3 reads TGTGCCAGCAGCTGGGACCGGACAGGGATTAGCAGTAGGGCCAACGTCCTGACTTTC. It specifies CASSWDRTGISSRANVLTF.